This is a list of T cell receptor beta chains from one sample in a study of response to subunit inactivated influenza vaccine. TCRdb ran MiXCR on the RT-PCR reads and lists one entry per CDR3 protein. Here the sample spans a few hundred thousand distinct CDR3 sequences, 10% to 11% being singletons. The specimen was PBMCs from blood, collected around seven weeks after vaccination. The receptors stem from a man aged 45-60 years who received an inactivated influenza vaccine. Each CDR3 is given with its conserved first and last residue. A D gene is named only where the DNA matches it firmly. Rows give clone size only sometimes, using once, few, many, or a class for an expanded clone.

>17|TRBV20-1|TRBJ1-6|-|-
TGCAGTGCTAGAGGAAGCAGGGGCCCCCCGGATAATTCACCCCTCCACTTT
CSARGSRGPPDNSPLHF
>13|TRBV15|TRBJ1-1|-|many
TGTGCCACCAGCTCCCGGAGTGGGACTGAAGCTTTCTTT
CATSSRSGTEAFF
>13|TRBV3-1|TRBJ1-1|-|few
TGTGCCAGCAGCCAACGGACCGGGCATGAAGCTTTCTTT
CASSQRTGHEAFF
>13|TRBV7-2|TRBJ2-7|-|many
TGTGCCAGCAGCTTATTGCGAAGCTACGAGCAGTACTTC
CASSLLRSYEQYF
>16|TRBV11-2|TRBJ2-1|TRBD2|few
TGTGCCAGCAGCTTTCTAGCGGGAGCAGCCTACAATGAGCAGTTCTTC
CASSFLAGAAYNEQFF
>15|TRBV20-1|TRBJ2-4|TRBD2|few
TGCAGTGCTCGTAGCGGGGGAGAAGCCAAAAACATTCAGTACTTC
CSARSGGEAKNIQYF
>16|TRBV27|TRBJ2-3|-|many
TGTGCCAGCAGTCTCCTGGCCGGGCGGATGACAGATACGCAGTATTTT
CASSLLAGRMTDTQYF
>17|TRBV24-1|TRBJ2-4|-|few
TGTGCCACCAGTGATTTGTGGGGTGGTCGAGCCAAAAACATTCAGTACTTC
CATSDLWGGRAKNIQYF
>14|TRBV6-5|TRBJ2-1|TRBD2|-
TGTGCCAGCAGTTACTCGGGGTCCGGGACTAGCAAGTTCTTC
CASSYSGSGTSKFF
>13|TRBV10-3|TRBJ2-3|TRBD1|-
TGTGCCATCCAGCGCCAGGGGGCAGATACGCAGTATTTT
CAIQRQGADTQYF
>14|TRBV19|TRBJ2-7|-|-
TGTGCCAGTAGTGTGGGACACATTTTATACGAGCAGTACTTC
CASSVGHILYEQYF
>15|TRBV10-2|TRBJ2-2|-|once
TGCGCCAGCAGTGAGTCTGTTAGCGGAACCGGGGAGCTGTTTTTT
CASSESVSGTGELFF
>15|TRBV4-3|TRBJ2-2|-|-
TGCGCCAGCAGCCAAGCTTACAGGGCGGTCGGGGAGCTGTTTTTT
CASSQAYRAVGELFF
>15|TRBV7-2|TRBJ1-2|TRBD1|few
TGTGCCAGCAGCTTATCTACTAGGGGGCAAAATGGCTACACCTTC
CASSLSTRGQNGYTF
>12|TRBV12-3/TRBV12-4|TRBJ1-2|-|many
TGTGCCAGCATGAGAGGGCCCTATGGCTACACCTTC
CASMRGPYGYTF
>17|TRBV7-2|TRBJ2-2|TRBD1|-
TGTGCCAGCAGCTTTGTAAGGACAGGGATCTTCACCGGGGAGCTGTTTTTT
CASSFVRTGIFTGELFF
>15|TRBV28|TRBJ2-7|-|few
TGTGCCAGCAGTTTTGGGGCAGGGGCCTTGTACGAGCAGTACTTC
CASSFGAGALYEQYF
>13|TRBV10-3|TRBJ2-3|-|few
TGTGCCATCAAGGCCGGGAGCACAGATACGCAGTATTTT
CAIKAGSTDTQYF
>13|TRBV29-1|TRBJ2-5|-|many
TGCAGCGTTGTAAGGGGGTCGGAAGAGACCCAGTACTTC
CSVVRGSEETQYF
>18|TRBV20-1|TRBJ2-3|TRBD2|many
TGCAGTGCTAGACGGTCTGGCGGGGGGGACCAGAGCACAGATACGCAGTATTTT
CSARRSGGGDQSTDTQYF
>13|TRBV6-6|TRBJ2-7|-|many
TGTGCCAGCAGTTATGACAGGATGGGCGAGCAGTACTTC
CASSYDRMGEQYF
>14|TRBV5-1|TRBJ2-7|-|-
TGCGCCAGCAGCTTGGCGGAATCGACCTACGAGCAGTACTTC
CASSLAESTYEQYF
>13|TRBV20-1|TRBJ2-5|-|many
TGCAGTGCTATCCGGGGAATACAAGAGACCCAGTACTTC
CSAIRGIQETQYF
>15|TRBV2|TRBJ2-5|-|few
TGTGCCAGCACAACTACGGGCCGAGGCCAAGAGACCCAGTACTTC
CASTTTGRGQETQYF
>15|TRBV5-6|TRBJ1-1|-|few
TGTGCCAGCAGCCTCCCTGGGGGTGGGAGGACTGAAGCTTTCTTT
CASSLPGGGRTEAFF
>14|TRBV7-9|TRBJ2-7|-|many
TGTGCCAGCAGCAGCGACGGGACCTCCTACGAGCAGTACTTC
CASSSDGTSYEQYF
>17|TRBV7-8|TRBJ2-1|-|few
TGTGCCAGCAGCGGATTAACGTACGGGAGCTCCTACAATGAGCAGTTCTTC
CASSGLTYGSSYNEQFF
>14|TRBV7-2|TRBJ1-6|-|many
TGTGCCAGCAGCTTAAACGGTGCGGGTTCACCCCTCCACTTT
CASSLNGAGSPLHF
>16|TRBV20-1|TRBJ2-1|TRBD2|-
TGCAGTCCCATCGCTCGGGGGGGAAGCTCCTACAATGAGCAGTTCTTC
CSPIARGGSSYNEQFF